This T cell receptor beta chain was recorded in a study of cytomegalovirus exposure and HLA in healthy donors (dated by TCRdb to the late 2010s). Study-wide context: According to a later analysis, the 120 or so validation repertoires were produced on the same platform as the approximately 610 repertoires of the first cohort. The study was designed to test whether signatures of past pathogen exposure could be identified by cataloging public T cell receptors. In addition to the first cohort of hundreds of subjects, a separate validation cohort of 130 or so different subjects was used. To predict cytomegalovirus infection status, the study combined high-throughput TCR immunosequencing, statistical association of individual TCRs with disease status, and machine learning. Study-level results and caveats: In a later analysis, TCRs clustered in the first cohort were found to also tend to co-occur in the 130 or so validation repertoires, with about 94% of cluster scores above 0. The classifier was reported to diagnose cytomegalovirus status with high specificity and sensitivity in both the original and validation cohorts. According to the authors, the approach could potentially be generalized to other disease states and immunological phenotypes. The validation cohort had no HLA typing available for a later analysis, so co-occurrence within that cohort was assessed over all 130 or so repertoires. A few of the identified cytomegalovirus-associated TCR beta chains were confirmed in vitro to be specific for cytomegalovirus antigens. Most TCR sequences were seen in very few donors, while some public TCRs were found in many individuals. The study gave a list of about 150 TCR beta chains associated with cytomegalovirus.

Trimmed from V: 9 bases; trimmed from J: 1 base; junction bases lacking a gene match: 11. The CDR3 numbers 16 residues from cysteine through phenylalanine. CDR3 DNA is the only sequence kept; it has 48 bases, read in frame from the first base. CDR1 SNHLY and CDR2 FYNNEI are derived from the germline V gene. Details on this clone: It lacks a known antigen. One base away there is no much larger clone; base qualities are not given.

Separate from the roughly 660-subject first cohort, the validation cohort of 95 to 150 subjects was the group to which the donors belonged. Library preparation used the immunoSEQ multiplex PCR assay. The original methods were these. To diagnose cytomegalovirus status from the catalog of TCR beta chain sequences, a statistical classification framework was built. The table comes from immuneACCESS by way of TCRdb, which keeps in-frame sequences with V and J called. Part of the clones is missing from these tables; in studies checked, under half for an unresolved V gene and the rest for unknown reasons. V, J and clone size are those of that table, while D and trimming were read from the DNA. Within this sample are about 310,000 clones, with 88% of them counted one time only. The ten biggest clones cover roughly 0.96% of the sample.

Recombination linked TRBV2 to TRBJ1-3, with 8 central nucleotides matching TRBD1. The sample comprised PBMCs. The source of this sequence is a man aged 25-45 years in good health and CMV-seronegative. The nucleotides read TGTGCCAGGGGAGAACAGGGGGATGGTTCTGGAAACACCATATATTTT. It translates as CARGEQGDGSGNTIYF.